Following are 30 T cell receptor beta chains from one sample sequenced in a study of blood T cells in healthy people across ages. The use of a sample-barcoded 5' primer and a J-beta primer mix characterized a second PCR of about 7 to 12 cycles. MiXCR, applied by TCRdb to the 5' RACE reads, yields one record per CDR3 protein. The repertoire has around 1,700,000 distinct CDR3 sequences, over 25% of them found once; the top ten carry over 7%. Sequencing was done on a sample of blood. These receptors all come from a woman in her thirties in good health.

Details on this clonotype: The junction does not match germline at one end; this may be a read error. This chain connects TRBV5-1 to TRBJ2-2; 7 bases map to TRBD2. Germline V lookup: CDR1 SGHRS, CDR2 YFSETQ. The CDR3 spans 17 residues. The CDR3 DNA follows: TGCGCTAGCAGCTGGGGGACCATAGCGGGGAACACCGGGGAGCTGTTTTTT. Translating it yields CASSWGTIAGNTGELFF.

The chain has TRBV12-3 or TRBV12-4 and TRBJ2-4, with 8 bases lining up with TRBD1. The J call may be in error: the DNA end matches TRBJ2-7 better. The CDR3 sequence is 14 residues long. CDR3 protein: CASSSETGEIEQYF. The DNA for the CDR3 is TGTGCCAGCAGTTCCGAGACAGGGGAAATCGAGCAGTACTTC.

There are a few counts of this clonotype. The CDR3 is CSAAGTGDFYEQYF. In DNA, the CDR3 is TGCAGTGCTGCCGGGACAGGGGATTTCTACGAGCAGTACTTC. The genes are TRBV20-1 and TRBJ2-7; 10 bases fit TRBD1. With 5 bases clipped from V and 3 bases from J, the junction kept 7 bases outside the gene matches. This CDR3 contains 14 residues. Germline CDR1 and CDR2: DFQATT and SNEGSKA (reference sequence).

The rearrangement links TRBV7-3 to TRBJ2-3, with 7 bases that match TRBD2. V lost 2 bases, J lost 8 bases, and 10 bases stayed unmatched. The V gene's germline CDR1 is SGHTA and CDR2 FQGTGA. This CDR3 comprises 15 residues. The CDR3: CASSLSSGARGTQYF. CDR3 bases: TGTGCCAGCAGCTTATCTAGCGGCGCACGAGGTACGCAGTATTTT.

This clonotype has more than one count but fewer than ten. The CDR3, as DNA: TGTGCCACCCGCGAGGAGGGGATAGGGGATACGCAGTATTTT. This translates into CATREEGIGDTQYF. The chain recombines TRBV6-5 with TRBJ2-3, with D maybe TRBD2 (6 bases). The CDR3 runs to 14 residues. V was clipped by 10 bases and J by 6 bases, with 20 bases between them. Germline V gene lookup returns CDR1 MNHEY and CDR2 SVGAGI.

This CDR3 is CASILLADNTGELFF. CDR3 DNA: TGTGCCAGCATCCTGCTAGCGGATAACACCGGGGAGCTGTTTTTT. V and J are TRBV12-3 or TRBV12-4 and TRBJ2-2, with 7 positions matching TRBD2. The CDR3 spans 15 residues. After removal of 7 bases from V and 2 bases from J, the junction contained 7 bases not matched to a gene.

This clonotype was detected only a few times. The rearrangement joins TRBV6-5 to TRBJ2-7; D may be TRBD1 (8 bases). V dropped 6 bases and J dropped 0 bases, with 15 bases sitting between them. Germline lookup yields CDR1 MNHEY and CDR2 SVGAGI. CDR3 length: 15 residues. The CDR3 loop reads CASRPQGGNSYEQYF. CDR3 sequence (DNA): TGTGCCAGCAGACCACAGGGGGGGAACTCCTACGAGCAGTACTTC.

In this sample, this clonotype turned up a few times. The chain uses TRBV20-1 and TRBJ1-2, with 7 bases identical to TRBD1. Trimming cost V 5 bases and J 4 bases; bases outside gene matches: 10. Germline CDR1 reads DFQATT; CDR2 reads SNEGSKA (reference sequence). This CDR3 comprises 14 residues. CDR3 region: CSAPQMTGSYGYTF. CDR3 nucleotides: TGCAGTGCTCCCCAAATGACAGGGTCCTATGGCTACACCTTC.

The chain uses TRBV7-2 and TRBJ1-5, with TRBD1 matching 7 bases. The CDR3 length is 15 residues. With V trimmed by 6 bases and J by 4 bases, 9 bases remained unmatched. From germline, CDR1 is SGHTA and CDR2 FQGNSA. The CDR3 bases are TGTGCCAGCAGGCCACAGGGGACCCTGAATCAGCCCCAGCATTTT. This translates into CASRPQGTLNQPQHF.

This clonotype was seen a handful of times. In DNA form, the CDR3 reads TGTGCCAGCAGCTCGAGCGGGATTTCCTACAATGAGCAGTACTTC. This sequence encodes CASSSSGISYNEQYF. The gene calls are TRBV7-2 and TRBJ2-1; 7 bases are a match to TRBD2. The J call is doubtful: the DNA matches TRBJ2-7 better. There are 15 residues in the CDR3. CDR1 and CDR2 (germline): SGHTA, FQGNSA.

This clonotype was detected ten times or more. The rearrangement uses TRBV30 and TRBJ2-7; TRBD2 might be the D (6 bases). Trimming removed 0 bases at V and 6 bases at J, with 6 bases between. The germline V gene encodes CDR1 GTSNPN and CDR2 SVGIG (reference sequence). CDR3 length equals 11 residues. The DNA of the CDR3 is TGTGCCTGGAGTGTTAGCGGCGAGCAGTACTTC. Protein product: CAWSVSGEQYF.

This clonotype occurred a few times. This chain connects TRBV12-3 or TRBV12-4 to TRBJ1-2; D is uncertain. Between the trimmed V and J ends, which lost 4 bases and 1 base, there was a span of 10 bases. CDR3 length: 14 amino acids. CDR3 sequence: CASSSLGSNYGYTF. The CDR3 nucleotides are TGTGCCAGCAGTTCCTTAGGTAGTAACTATGGCTACACCTTC.

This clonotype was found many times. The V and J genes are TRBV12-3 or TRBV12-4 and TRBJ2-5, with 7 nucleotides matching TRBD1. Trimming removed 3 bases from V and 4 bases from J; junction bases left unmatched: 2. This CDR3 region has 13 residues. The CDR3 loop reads CASSFTGVETQYF. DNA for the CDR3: TGTGCCAGCAGTTTTACAGGGGTAGAGACCCAGTACTTC.

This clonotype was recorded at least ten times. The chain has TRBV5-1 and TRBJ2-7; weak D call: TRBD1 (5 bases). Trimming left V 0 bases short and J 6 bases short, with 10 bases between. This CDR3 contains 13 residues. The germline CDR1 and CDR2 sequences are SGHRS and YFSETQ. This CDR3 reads CASSLAGRVEQYF. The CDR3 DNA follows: TGCGCCAGCAGCTTGGCCGGCAGGGTCGAGCAGTACTTC. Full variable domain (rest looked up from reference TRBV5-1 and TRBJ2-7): KAGVTQTPRYLIKTRGQQVTLSCSPISGHRSVSWYQQTPGQGLQFLFEYFSETQRNKGNFPGRFSGRQFSNSRSEMNVSTLELGDSALYLCASSLAGRVEQYFGPGTRLTVT.

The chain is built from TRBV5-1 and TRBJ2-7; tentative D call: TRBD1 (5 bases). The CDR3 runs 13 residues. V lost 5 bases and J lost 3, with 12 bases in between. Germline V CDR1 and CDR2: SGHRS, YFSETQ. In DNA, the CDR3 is TGCGCCAGCAGTATGAATAGGGGCTACGAGCAGTACTTC. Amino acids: CASSMNRGYEQYF.

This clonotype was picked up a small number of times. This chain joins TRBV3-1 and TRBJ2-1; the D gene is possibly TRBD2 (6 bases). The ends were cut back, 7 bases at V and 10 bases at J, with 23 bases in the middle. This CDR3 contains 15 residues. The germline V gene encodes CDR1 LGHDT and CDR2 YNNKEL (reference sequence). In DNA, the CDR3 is TGTGCCAGCAAACTCGGTAGCGGCCCCTTCGTGGAGCAGTTCTTC. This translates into CASKLGSGPFVEQFF.

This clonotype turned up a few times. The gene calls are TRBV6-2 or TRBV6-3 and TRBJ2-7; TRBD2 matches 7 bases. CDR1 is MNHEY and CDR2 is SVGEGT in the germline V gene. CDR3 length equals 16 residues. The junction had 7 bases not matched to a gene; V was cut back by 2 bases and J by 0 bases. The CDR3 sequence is CASSYLQREYSYEQYF. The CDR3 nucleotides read TGTGCCAGCAGTTACCTCCAGCGGGAATACTCCTACGAGCAGTACTTC.

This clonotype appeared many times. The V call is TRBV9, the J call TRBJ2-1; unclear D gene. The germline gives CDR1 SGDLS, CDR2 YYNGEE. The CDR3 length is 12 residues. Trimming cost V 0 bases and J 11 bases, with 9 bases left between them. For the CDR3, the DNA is TGTGCCAGCAGCGTAGCTGGTCAACAGCAGTTCTTC. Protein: CASSVAGQQQFF.

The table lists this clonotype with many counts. The CDR3 coding sequence is TGTGCCAGCAGGGACAGAATATATGGCTACACCTTC. Translated, it gives CASRDRIYGYTF. The chain couples TRBV6-1 to TRBJ1-2, with D perhaps matching TRBD1 (6 bases). The germline V gene has CDR1 MNHNS and CDR2 SASEGT. Trimming removed 6 bases at V and 5 bases at J, with 10 bases between. The CDR3 is made up of 12 amino acids.

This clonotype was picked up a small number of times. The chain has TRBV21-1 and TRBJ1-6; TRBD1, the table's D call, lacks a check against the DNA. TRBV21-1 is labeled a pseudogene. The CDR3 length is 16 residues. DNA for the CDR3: TGTGCCAGCAGCAGCTACCAGGGGGCGCCGAATTCACCCCTCCACTTT. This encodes CASSSYQGAPNSPLHF.

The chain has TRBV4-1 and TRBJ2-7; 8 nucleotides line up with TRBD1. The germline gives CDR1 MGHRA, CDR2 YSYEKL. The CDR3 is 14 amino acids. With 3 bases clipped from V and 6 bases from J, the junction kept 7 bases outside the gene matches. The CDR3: CASSQVGQGREQYF. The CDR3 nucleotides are TGCGCCAGCAGCCAGGTCGGACAGGGCCGCGAGCAGTACTTC.

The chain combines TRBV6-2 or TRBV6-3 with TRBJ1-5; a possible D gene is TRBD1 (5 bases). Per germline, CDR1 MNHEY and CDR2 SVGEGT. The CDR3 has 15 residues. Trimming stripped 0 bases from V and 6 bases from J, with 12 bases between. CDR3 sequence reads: CASSYSMTRGQPQHF. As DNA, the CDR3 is TGTGCCAGCAGTTACTCAATGACGAGGGGTCAGCCCCAGCATTTT.

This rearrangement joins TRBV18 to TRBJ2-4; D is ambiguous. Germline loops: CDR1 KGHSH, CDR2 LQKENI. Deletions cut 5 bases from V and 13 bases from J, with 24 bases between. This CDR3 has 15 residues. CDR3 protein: CASSSSWTGYNEQYF. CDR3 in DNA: TGTGCCAGCTCATCCTCTTGGACGGGCTACAATGAGCAGTACTTC.

For the CDR3, the DNA is TGTGCCAGCTCATCAGAGGGGTTTGGCTACACCTTC. Translated: CASSSEGFGYTF. The genes are TRBV18 and TRBJ1-2; the D gene is possibly TRBD1 (5 bases). Germline CDR1 is KGHSH and CDR2 is LQKENI. This CDR3 is 12 amino acids long. V lost 5 bases, J lost 7 bases, and 11 bases lay in between.

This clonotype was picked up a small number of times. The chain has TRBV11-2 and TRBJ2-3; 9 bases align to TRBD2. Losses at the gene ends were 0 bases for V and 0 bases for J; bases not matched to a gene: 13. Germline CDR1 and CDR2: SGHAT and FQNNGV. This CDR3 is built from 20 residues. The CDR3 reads CASSLDRFETSGTSTDTQYF. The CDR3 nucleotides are TGTGCCAGCAGCTTAGATCGTTTTGAGACTAGCGGTACTAGCACAGATACGCAGTATTTT.

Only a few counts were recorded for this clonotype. The CDR3: CASSSGGGKLYEQYF. The DNA for the CDR3 is TGTGCCAGCAGTTCCGGGGGCGGGAAACTCTACGAGCAGTACTTC. The chain has TRBV27 and TRBJ2-7; D could derive from TRBD1 or TRBD2 (6 bases each). Looked up from germline, CDR1 is MNHEY and CDR2 is SMNVEV (reference sequence). The ends were cut back, 4 bases at V and 3 bases at J, with 16 bases in the middle. The CDR3 sequence is 15 residues long.

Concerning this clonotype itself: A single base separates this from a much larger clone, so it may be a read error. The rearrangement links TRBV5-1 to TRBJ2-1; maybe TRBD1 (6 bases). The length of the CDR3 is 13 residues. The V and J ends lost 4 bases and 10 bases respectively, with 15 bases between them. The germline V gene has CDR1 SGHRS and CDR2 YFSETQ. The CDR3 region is CASSATGSEEQFF. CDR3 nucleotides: TGCGCCAGCAGCGCAACAGGGTCCGAGGAGCAGTTCTTC.

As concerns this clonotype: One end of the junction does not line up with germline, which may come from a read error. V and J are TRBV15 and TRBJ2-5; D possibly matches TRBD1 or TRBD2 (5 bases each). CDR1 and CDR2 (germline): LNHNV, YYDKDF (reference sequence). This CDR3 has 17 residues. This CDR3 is CAASSSVAREYQETQYF. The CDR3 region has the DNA TGTGCCGCCAGCAGCAGCGTCGCCAGGGAGTACCAAGAGACCCAGTACTTC.

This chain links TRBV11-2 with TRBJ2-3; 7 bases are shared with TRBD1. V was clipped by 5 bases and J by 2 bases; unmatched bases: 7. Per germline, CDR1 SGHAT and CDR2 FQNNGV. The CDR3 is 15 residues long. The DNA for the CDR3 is TGTGCCAGCAGCCCGTCCGGGACAGACACAGATACGCAGTATTTT. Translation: CASSPSGTDTDTQYF.

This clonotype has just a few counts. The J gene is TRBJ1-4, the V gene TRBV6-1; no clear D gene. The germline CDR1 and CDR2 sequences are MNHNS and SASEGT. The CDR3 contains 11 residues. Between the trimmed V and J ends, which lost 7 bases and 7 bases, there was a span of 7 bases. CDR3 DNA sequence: TGTGCCAGCACTCAGCGTGAAAAACTGTTTTTT. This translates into CASTQREKLFF.